This T cell receptor (beta chain) is drawn from a study of CD8 T cells in ankylosing spondylitis (dated by TCRdb to the late 2010s). Looking at the study overall: To find TCR variants linked to disease, the study profiled T cell receptor beta repertoires in ankylosing spondylitis patients and healthy donors. In total, the full study cohort was made up of some 100 healthy donors and 20 to 25 ankylosing spondylitis patients. Peripheral blood was sampled, and synovial fluid was additionally collected from ankylosing spondylitis patients. Study-wide conclusions, independent of this receptor: Some TCR beta motif variants had previously been reported in synovial fluid and blood of reactive arthritis patients, which suggested common disease-initiation mechanisms. Blood from ankylosing spondylitis patients appeared to be characterized by a TCR beta motif composed of eight highly homologous amino acid variants. The disease-linked clones showed a CD8+ phenotype and occurred at relatively low frequencies in peripheral blood. The disease-linked clones were reported to be significantly enriched in matched synovial fluid samples from ankylosing spondylitis patients.

This clonotype has at least ten counts. Its specific antigen is unknown. Base-call qualities are not available, and no considerably larger clone is one nucleotide away. TCRdb lists the instrument as Illumina HiSeq 2500. Quantitative 5'-RACE with molecular barcodes was the method used to prepare the TCR beta libraries. In the paper's pipeline: A new computational method based on a probabilistic model of VDJ rearrangement was used to identify disease-linked TCR variants. TCRdb's own reprocessing of the public reads used fastp at Q25 and MiXCR and kept productive beta chains. Each entry is one CDR3 protein sequence, shown with its most common DNA and genes. The V and J calls were determined by TCRdb, not by the authors. The sample includes about 240,000 distinct CDR3 sequences, with 8.6% observed a single time. Clones ranked in the top ten supply 6.5% to 7% of the sample. The CDR3, from cysteine to phenylalanine, totals 16 residues. Kept here is only the CDR3 DNA, which spans 48 bases and is read in frame from base 1. The germline V gene provides CDR1 SGDLS and CDR2 YYNGEE. V is cut back by 7 bases and J by 5 bases, with 16 bases in the junction unmatched.

This receptor was obtained from a male donor with ankylosing spondylitis or in good health (not recorded which). The sample comprised blood, either unsorted or a sorted T cell fraction (not recorded which). The sequence is built from TRBV9 and TRBJ2-5, with 8 bases matching TRBD2. The CDR3 in this case is CASSALRGSGKETQYF. The sequence in DNA is TGTGCCAGCTCCGCCCTGAGGGGTAGCGGGAAGGAGACCCAGTACTTC.